The text below deals with one T cell receptor (beta chain). This record belongs to a study of blood T cell repertoires in COVID-19. In the study overall: Sources were T cells, B-cell-depleted T cells, or PBMCs; the material itself was cDNA or gDNA.

Original handling: Reference gene primer amplification gave nucleated cell count estimates. The assay was immunoSEQ multiplex PCR, and TCRdb's table has in-frame clones only and misses some. The V and J calls and clone size come from that table; D and trimming were worked out from the DNA. This table has 150,000 to 250,000 clones, around 79% appearing once. Germline CDR1 is SGHKS and CDR2 is YYEKEE (reference sequence). The CDR3 runs 15 residues. The J segment lost 3 bases and the V segment lost 4 bases, leaving 3 bases of the junction unmatched. The sequenced material came from peripheral blood. This receptor was identified in a woman in her 40s with COVID-19, enrolled during active disease. This rearrangement joins TRBV5-5 to TRBJ2-3; 12 bases match TRBD2. The CDR3 DNA is TGTGCCAGCAGCCTAGCGGGGGGGCGGACAGATACGCAGTATTTT. Its translation is CASSLAGGRTDTQYF.